The 16 T cell receptor beta chains below were found in one sample sequenced in a study of early T cells in non-severe SARS-CoV-2 infection. Each CDR3 protein gets one entry after TCRdb re-called the 5' RACE reads with MiXCR. The table shows about 120,000 distinct CDR3 sequences, with roughly 12% occurring only once. This specimen consisted of whole blood, obtained at baseline. Receptors originate from an adult who was a healthcare worker with PCR-confirmed SARS-CoV-2 infection or an uninfected control (not recorded which).

Ten or more counts support this clonotype. DNA for the CDR3: TGCAGTGCTTCCTCGCGGGACAGGGGGCTTCAGCCCCAGCATTTT. It is translated as CSASSRDRGLQPQHF. The chain is built from TRBV20-1 and TRBJ1-5; 12 bases fit TRBD1. V trimming: 5 bases; J trimming: 6 bases; junction bases outside the gene matches: 8. The CDR3 sequence is 15 residues long. Germline CDR1 DFQATT, CDR2 SNEGSKA (reference sequence).

V is TRBV20-1 and J is TRBJ2-1, with 10 positions matching TRBD2. Germline trimming cut 7 bases from V and 9 bases from J; bases unmatched to any gene: 9. The germline V gene encodes CDR1 DFQATT and CDR2 SNEGSKA (reference sequence). CDR3 size: 13 residues. As DNA, the CDR3 is TGCAGTGTCAGCGGGAGGGCCGTAGGTGAGCAGTTCTTC. It translates to CSVSGRAVGEQFF.

This clonotype was observed many times. The rearrangement joins TRBV5-4 to TRBJ1-2; D uncertain. Between the trimmed V and J ends, which lost 4 bases and 1 base, there was a span of 2 bases. Germline values: CDR1 SGHNT, CDR2 YYREEE (reference sequence). This CDR3 is 11 amino acids long. The DNA for the CDR3 is TGTGCCAGCAGCCGTAACTATGGCTACACCTTC. The encoded protein is CASSRNYGYTF.

This clonotype showed up many times. V is TRBV7-9 and J is TRBJ1-1; 8 bases are a match to TRBD1. This CDR3 region has 14 residues. The germline V gene encodes CDR1 SEHNR and CDR2 FQNEAQ (reference sequence). V was clipped by 5 bases and J by 3 bases; unmatched bases: 5. The CDR3 region has the DNA TGTGCCAGCAGCCGAGACAGGGGCGACACTGAAGCTTTCTTT. Amino acids: CASSRDRGDTEAFF.

The CDR3 DNA follows: TGTGCCAGCAGTCGATCCGACGAGCAGTACTTC. This gives the protein CASSRSDEQYF. The gene calls are TRBV6-5 and TRBJ2-7, with no clear D. CDR3 length equals 11 residues. Per the germline V gene, CDR1 is MNHEY and CDR2 is SVGAGI. V was cut by 5 bases and J by 5 bases, with 7 bases left in between.

In this sample, this clonotype turned up a few times. This chain joins TRBV5-1 and TRBJ2-7, with no clear D. The CDR3 has 13 residues. Germline lookup yields CDR1 SGHRS and CDR2 YFSETQ. Trimming shortened V by 0 bases and J by 4 bases, and 8 bases separated the two germline ends. The CDR3 protein is CASSLGGVYEQYF. The CDR3, as DNA: TGCGCCAGCAGCTTGGGTGGGGTTTACGAGCAGTACTTC.

V usage is TRBV27 and J usage is TRBJ2-1, with 8 bases identical to TRBD2. Germline V gene sequence: CDR1 MNHEY, CDR2 SMNVEV (reference sequence). This CDR3 spans 15 amino acids. The V segment lost 7 bases and the J segment 5 bases; nucleotides outside the gene matches: 10. The CDR3 DNA follows: TGTGCCAGCACCCCCAGCGGGAGAGGGAACAATGAGCAGTTCTTC. Its translation: CASTPSGRGNNEQFF.

This clonotype was detected only once. V gene TRBV5-1 combines with J gene TRBJ1-1; a possible D gene is TRBD1 (5 bases). Trimming removed 1 base at V and 6 bases at J, with 10 bases between. The germline V gene encodes CDR1 SGHRS and CDR2 YFSETQ. The CDR3 runs to 13 residues. CDR3 loop: CASSLSGQSEAFF. In nucleotides, the CDR3 is TGCGCCAGCAGCTTGTCAGGACAATCTGAAGCTTTCTTT.

This clonotype occurred a few times. The V gene is TRBV11-2, the J gene TRBJ1-1; 9 bases map to TRBD1. Germline V lookup: CDR1 SGHAT, CDR2 FQNNGV. The length of the CDR3 is 12 residues. The trim removed 5 bases at V and 8 bases at J, leaving 3 bases unmatched. CDR3 protein: CASSPGQGEAFF. DNA of the CDR3: TGTGCCAGCAGCCCCGGACAGGGGGAAGCTTTCTTT.

Points on this clonotype: One junction end does not reproduce the germline sequence, and a read error may be involved. The J gene is TRBJ1-1, the V gene TRBV7-9; maybe TRBD1 (6 bases). CDR1 is SEHNR and CDR2 is FQNEAQ in the germline V gene (reference sequence). This CDR3 contains 14 residues. CDR3 in amino acids: CVSSRHGTNTEAFF. Written as DNA, the CDR3 is TGTGTCAGCAGCCGGCACGGGACAAACACTGAAGCTTTCTTT.

Points on this clonotype: Lacking the conserved final phenylalanine or tryptophan, this CDR3 likely reflects a read error. The chain uses TRBV7-8 and TRBJ2-1, with TRBD1 matching 7 bases. Germline CDR1 is SGHVS and CDR2 is FQNEAQ. The ends lost 4 bases at V and 5 bases at J; junction bases unmatched: 8. CDR3 size: 15 residues. The CDR3 sequence is CASSSTGTVHNEQFY. The CDR3 DNA is TGTGCCAGCAGCTCGACCGGGACAGTCCACAATGAGCAGTTCTAC.

The rearrangement uses TRBV12-3 or TRBV12-4 and TRBJ2-7; the D gene is possibly TRBD2 (5 bases). V dropped 1 base and J dropped 3 bases, with 7 bases sitting between them. The CDR3 spans 13 residues. CDR3 amino acids: CASSLGGNYEQYF. The CDR3 region has the DNA TGTGCCAGCAGTTTAGGAGGGAACTACGAGCAGTACTTC.

This clonotype has a count of ten or more. The chain recombines TRBV6-6 with TRBJ1-1; a weak D match, TRBD1 (6 bases). Germline V gene lookup returns CDR1 MNHNY and CDR2 SVGAGI (reference sequence). The CDR3 is 12 residues long. Trimming took 2 bases from V and 8 from J, leaving 9 bases between them. Here the CDR3 reads CASSYAGEEAFF. CDR3 sequence (DNA): TGTGCCAGCAGTTACGCAGGGGAGGAAGCTTTCTTT.

The sample holds one count of this clonotype. V is TRBV28 and J is TRBJ1-4; 8 bases line up with TRBD1. J lost 7 bases, V lost 5 bases, and 9 bases had no gene match. Germline assignment: CDR1 MDHEN and CDR2 SYDVKM. This CDR3 has 15 amino acids. CDR3 in amino acids: CASSGSYRGGEKLFF. The CDR3 bases are TGTGCCAGCAGTGGGTCATACAGGGGGGGTGAAAAACTGTTTTTT.

The chain links TRBV20-1 to TRBJ2-3; possibly TRBD2 for D (6 bases). CDR1 and CDR2 from the germline V gene are DFQATT and SNEGSKA (reference sequence). The length of the CDR3 is 15 residues. The ends were cut back, 6 bases at V and 2 bases at J, with 18 bases in the middle. The CDR3 protein is CSALRDSSTTDTQYF. The CDR3 nucleotides are TGCAGTGCGTTGCGGGACTCTTCGACCACAGATACGCAGTATTTT.

V and J are TRBV28 and TRBJ1-2, with D uncertain. Germline values: CDR1 MDHEN, CDR2 SYDVKM. V was pared by 3 bases and J by 4 bases, with 12 bases between. There are 14 residues in the CDR3. CDR3 region: CASSFLVTSYGYTF. CDR3 bases: TGTGCCAGCAGTTTCTTGGTCACGAGCTATGGCTACACCTTC.